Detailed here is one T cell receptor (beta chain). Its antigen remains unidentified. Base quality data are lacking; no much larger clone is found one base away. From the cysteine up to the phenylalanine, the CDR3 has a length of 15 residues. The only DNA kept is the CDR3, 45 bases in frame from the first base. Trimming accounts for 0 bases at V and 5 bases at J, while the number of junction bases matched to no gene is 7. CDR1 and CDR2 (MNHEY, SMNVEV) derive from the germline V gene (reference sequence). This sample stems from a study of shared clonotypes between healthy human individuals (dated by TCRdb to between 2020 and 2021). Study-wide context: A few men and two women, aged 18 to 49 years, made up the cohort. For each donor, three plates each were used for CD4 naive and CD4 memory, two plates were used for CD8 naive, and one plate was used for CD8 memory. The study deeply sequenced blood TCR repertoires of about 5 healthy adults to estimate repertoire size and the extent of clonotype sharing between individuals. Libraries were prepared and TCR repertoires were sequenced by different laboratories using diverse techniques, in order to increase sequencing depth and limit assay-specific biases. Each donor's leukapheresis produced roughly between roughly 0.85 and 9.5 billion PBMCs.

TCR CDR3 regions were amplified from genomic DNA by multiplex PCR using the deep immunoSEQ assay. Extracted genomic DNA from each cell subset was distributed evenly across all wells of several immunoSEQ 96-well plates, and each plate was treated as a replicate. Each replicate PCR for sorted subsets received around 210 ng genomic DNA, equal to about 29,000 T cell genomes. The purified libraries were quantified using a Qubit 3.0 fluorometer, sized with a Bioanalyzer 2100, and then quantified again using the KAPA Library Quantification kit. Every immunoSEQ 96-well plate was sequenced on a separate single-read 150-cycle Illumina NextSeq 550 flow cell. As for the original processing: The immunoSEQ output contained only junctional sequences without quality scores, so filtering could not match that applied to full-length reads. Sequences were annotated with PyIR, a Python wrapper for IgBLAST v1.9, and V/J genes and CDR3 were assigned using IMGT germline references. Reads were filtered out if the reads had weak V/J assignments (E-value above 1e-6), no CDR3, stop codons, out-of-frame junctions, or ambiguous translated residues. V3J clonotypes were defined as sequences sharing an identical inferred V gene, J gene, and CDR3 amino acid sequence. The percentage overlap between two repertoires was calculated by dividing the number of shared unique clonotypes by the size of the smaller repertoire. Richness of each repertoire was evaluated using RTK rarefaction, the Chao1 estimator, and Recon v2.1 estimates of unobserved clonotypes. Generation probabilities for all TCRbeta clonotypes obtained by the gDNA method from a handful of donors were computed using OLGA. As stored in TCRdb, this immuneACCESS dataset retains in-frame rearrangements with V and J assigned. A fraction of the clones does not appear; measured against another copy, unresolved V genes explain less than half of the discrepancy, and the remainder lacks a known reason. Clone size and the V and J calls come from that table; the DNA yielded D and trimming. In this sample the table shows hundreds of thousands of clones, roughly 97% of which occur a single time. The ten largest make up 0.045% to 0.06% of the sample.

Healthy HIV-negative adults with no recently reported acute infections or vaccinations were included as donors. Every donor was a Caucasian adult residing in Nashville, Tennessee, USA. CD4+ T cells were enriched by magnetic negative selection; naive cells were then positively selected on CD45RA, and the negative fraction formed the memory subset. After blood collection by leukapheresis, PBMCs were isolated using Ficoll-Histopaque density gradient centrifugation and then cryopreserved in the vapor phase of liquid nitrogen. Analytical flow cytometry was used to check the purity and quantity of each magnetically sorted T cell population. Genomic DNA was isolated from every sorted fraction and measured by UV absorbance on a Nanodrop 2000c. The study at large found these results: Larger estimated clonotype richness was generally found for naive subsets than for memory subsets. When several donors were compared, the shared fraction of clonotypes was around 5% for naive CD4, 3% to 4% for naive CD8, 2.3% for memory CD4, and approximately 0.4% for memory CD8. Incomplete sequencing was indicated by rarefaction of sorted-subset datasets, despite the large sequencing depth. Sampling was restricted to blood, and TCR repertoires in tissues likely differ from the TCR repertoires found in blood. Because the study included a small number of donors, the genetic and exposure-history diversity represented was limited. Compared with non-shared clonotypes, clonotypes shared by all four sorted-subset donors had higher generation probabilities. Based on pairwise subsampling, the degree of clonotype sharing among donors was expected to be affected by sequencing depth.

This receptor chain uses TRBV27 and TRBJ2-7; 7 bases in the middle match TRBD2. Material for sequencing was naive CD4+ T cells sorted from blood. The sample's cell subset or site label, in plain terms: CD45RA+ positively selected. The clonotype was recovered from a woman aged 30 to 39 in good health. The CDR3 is CASSLSMAGEDEQYF. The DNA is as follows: TGTGCCAGCAGTTTATCGATGGCGGGAGAGGACGAGCAGTACTTC.